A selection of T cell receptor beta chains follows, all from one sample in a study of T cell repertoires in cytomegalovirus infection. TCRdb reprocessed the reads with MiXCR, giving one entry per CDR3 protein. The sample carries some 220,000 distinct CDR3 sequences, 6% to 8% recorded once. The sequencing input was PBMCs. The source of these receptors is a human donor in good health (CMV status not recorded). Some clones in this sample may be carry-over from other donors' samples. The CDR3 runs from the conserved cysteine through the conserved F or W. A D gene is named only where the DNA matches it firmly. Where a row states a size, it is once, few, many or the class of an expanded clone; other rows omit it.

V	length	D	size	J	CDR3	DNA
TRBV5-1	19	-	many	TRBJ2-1	CASSGGRGTLVSTYNEQFF	TGCGCCAGCAGCGGGGGGAGAGGGACCCTGGTGAGTACCTACAATGAGCAGTTCTTC
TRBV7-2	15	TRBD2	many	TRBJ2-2	CASSPGGPKDGELFF	TGTGCCAGCAGCCCGGGGGGGCCGAAGGACGGGGAGCTGTTTTTT
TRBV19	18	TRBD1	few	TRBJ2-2	CASSKTAGQGPNTGELFF	TGTGCCAGTAGTAAAACGGCCGGACAGGGGCCGAACACCGGGGAGCTGTTTTTT
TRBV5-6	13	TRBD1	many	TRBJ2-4	CASSLGQGLIQYF	TGTGCCAGCAGCCTGGGACAGGGTTTGATTCAGTACTTC
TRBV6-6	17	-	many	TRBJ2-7	CASSYTGRDWFSDEQYF	TGTGCCAGCAGTTACACGGGGCGCGACTGGTTTTCGGACGAGCAGTACTTC
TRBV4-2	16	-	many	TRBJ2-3	CASSQDPQSAQGTQYF	TGTGCCAGCAGCCAAGATCCCCAGTCTGCACAGGGTACGCAGTATTTT
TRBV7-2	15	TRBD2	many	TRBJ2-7	CASSFLAGGTYEQYF	TGTGCCAGCAGCTTTCTAGCGGGGGGCACTTACGAGCAGTACTTC
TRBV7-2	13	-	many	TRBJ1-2	CASSLVAGHGYTF	TGTGCCAGCAGCTTAGTTGCAGGGCATGGCTACACCTTC
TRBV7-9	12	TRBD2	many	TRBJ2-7	CASRRGAYEQYF	TGTGCCAGCAGGCGGGGGGCTTACGAGCAGTACTTC
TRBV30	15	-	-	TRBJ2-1	CAWSAAQGPYNEQFF	TGTGCCTGGAGTGCGGCGCAGGGACCCTACAATGAGCAGTTCTTC
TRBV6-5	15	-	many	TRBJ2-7	CASRDLPGGPYEQYF	TGTGCCAGCAGGGACCTCCCAGGCGGTCCCTACGAGCAGTACTTC
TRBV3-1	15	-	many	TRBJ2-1	CASSQDSGRYNEQFF	TGTGCCAGCAGCCAAGATAGTGGGCGCTACAATGAGCAGTTCTTC
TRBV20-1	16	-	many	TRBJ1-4	CSAPILQGLANEKLFF	TGCAGTGCTCCAATCCTCCAGGGGTTGGCTAATGAAAAACTGTTTTTT
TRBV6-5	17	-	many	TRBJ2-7	CASSYAGPSPLSYEQYF	TGTGCCAGCAGTTACGCGGGGCCCTCCCCCCTCTCTTACGAGCAGTACTTC
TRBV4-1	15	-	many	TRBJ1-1	CASSQDSLVDTEAFF	TGCGCCAGCAGCCAAGATTCATTAGTGGACACTGAAGCTTTCTTT
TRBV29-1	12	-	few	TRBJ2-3	CSGGGGTDTQYF	TGCAGCGGAGGGGGGGGCACAGATACGCAGTATTTT
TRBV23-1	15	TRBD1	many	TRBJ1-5	CASSVRGQGNQPQHF	TGCGCCAGCAGTGTTAGGGGGCAGGGCAATCAGCCCCAGCATTTT
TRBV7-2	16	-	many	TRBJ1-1	CASSFQKPGLGTEAFF	TGTGCCAGCAGCTTCCAGAAGCCAGGGTTGGGGACTGAAGCTTTCTTT
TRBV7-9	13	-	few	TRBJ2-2	CASSHNKGGELFF	TGTGCCAGCAGCCACAATAAGGGCGGGGAGCTGTTTTTT
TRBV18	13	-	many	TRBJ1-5	CASSPGRDQPQHF	TGTGCCAGCAGCCCCGGCCGCGATCAGCCCCAGCATTTT
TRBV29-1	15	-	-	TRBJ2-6	CSVEEGALGANVLTF	TGCAGCGTTGAGGAGGGGGCGCTGGGGGCCAACGTCCTGACTTTC
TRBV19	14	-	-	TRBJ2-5	CASRISASRETQYF	TGTGCCAGTAGGATTTCCGCATCACGGGAGACCCAGTACTTC
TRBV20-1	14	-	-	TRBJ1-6	CSARVPGINSPLHF	TGCAGTGCTAGAGTTCCGGGGATTAATTCACCCCTCCACTTT
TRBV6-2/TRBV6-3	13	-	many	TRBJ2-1	CASSSIRGNEQFF	TGTGCCAGCAGTTCCATTAGGGGCAATGAGCAGTTCTTC
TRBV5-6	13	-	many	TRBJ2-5	CASSPRQVETQYF	TGTGCCAGCAGCCCTCGGCAGGTGGAGACCCAGTACTTC
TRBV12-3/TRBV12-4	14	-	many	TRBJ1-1	CASSRPGLNTEAFF	TGTGCCAGTTCGCGGCCCGGGCTGAACACTGAAGCTTTCTTT
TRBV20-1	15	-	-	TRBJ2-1	CSASPVQGTYNEQFF	TGCAGTGCTAGTCCCGTTCAGGGCACCTACAATGAGCAGTTCTTC
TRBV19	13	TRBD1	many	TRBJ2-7	CASRGQGYGEQYF	TGTGCCAGTCGAGGACAGGGTTACGGGGAGCAGTACTTC
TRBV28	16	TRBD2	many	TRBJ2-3	CASGRPGGARTDTQYF	TGTGCCAGCGGACGTCCGGGAGGGGCCCGCACAGATACGCAGTATTTT
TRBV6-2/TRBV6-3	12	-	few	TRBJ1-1	CASSSSPKEAFF	TGTGCCAGCAGTTCAAGTCCTAAAGAAGCTTTCTTT
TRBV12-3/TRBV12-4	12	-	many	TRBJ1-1	CASGPPGTEAFF	TGTGCCTCCGGGCCCCCGGGCACTGAAGCTTTCTTT
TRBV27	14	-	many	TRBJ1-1	CASSSRRLNTEAFF	TGTGCCAGCAGTTCCCGCCGCTTGAACACTGAAGCTTTCTTT
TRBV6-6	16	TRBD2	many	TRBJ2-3	CASSYRGSGGPGTQYF	TGTGCCAGCAGTTACAGGGGCAGCGGGGGACCCGGTACGCAGTATTTT
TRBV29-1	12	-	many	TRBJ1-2	CSAQSGENGYTF	TGCAGCGCCCAAAGTGGGGAGAATGGCTACACCTTC
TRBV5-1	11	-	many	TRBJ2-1	CASTEGVEQFF	TGCGCCAGCACCGAGGGTGTTGAGCAGTTCTTC
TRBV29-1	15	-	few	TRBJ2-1	CSARKGSVAVDEQFF	TGCAGCGCCCGGAAGGGCTCCGTCGCGGTAGATGAGCAGTTCTTC
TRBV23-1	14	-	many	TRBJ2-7	CASSCGFSSYEQYF	TGCGCCAGCAGTTGCGGGTTCAGCTCCTACGAGCAGTACTTC
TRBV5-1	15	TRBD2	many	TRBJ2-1	CASSFTSGGASEQFF	TGCGCCAGCAGCTTCACTAGCGGGGGGGCCTCTGAGCAGTTCTTC
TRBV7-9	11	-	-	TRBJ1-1	CASSLLEDSHF	TGTGCCAGCAGCTTACTCGAGGACAGCCATTTT
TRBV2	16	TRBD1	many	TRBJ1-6	CASSEQAGGNNSPLHF	TGTGCCAGCAGTGAACAGGCAGGGGGAAATAATTCACCCCTCCACTTT
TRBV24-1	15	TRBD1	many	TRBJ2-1	CATSDPGTGKDEQFF	TGTGCCACCAGTGATCCCGGGACAGGGAAAGATGAGCAGTTCTTC
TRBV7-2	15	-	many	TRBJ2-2	CASSRDTANTGELFF	TGTGCCAGCAGCCGGGACACAGCGAACACCGGGGAGCTGTTTTTT
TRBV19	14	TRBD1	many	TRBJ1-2	CASSTGDRYYGYTF	TGTGCCAGTAGTACCGGGGACAGATACTATGGCTACACCTTC
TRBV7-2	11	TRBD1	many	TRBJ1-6	CASRGAGTLHF	TGTGCCTCCAGGGGGGCTGGAACCCTCCACTTT
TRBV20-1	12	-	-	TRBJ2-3	CSASGSTDTQYF	TGCAGTGCTAGCGGAAGCACAGATACGCAGTATTTT
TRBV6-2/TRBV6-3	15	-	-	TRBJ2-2	CASTHWSPNTGELFF	TGTGCCAGCACCCACTGGTCCCCGAACACCGGGGAGCTGTTTTTT
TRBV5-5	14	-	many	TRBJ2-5	CASSAGTLAETQYF	TGTGCCAGCAGCGCCGGGACCCTAGCGGAGACCCAGTACTTC
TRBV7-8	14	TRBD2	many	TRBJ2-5	CASSLGLAGETQYF	TGTGCCAGCAGCTTAGGTCTAGCGGGAGAGACCCAGTACTTC
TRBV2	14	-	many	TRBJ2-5	CASSEARGPETQYF	TGTGCCAGCAGTGAAGCGAGGGGCCCGGAGACCCAGTACTTC
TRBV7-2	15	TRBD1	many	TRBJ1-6	CASSPGQGASAPLHF	TGTGCCAGCAGCCCAGGACAGGGGGCTTCGGCACCCCTCCACTTT
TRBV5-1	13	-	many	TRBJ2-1	CASTPQENNEQFF	TGCGCCAGCACCCCACAGGAGAACAATGAGCAGTTCTTC